Reported below is one T cell receptor beta chain. No antigen is known for it. This sample is drawn from a study of T-cell memory formation after mild COVID-19. The study, taken as a whole, reports: Clones which contracted sat mainly in CM and EM if CD4+, and in EMRA if CD8+. Clones shrinking from day 15 to 85 showed even CD4/CD8 mixes; later expanders tilted CD4+.

The CDR3 is 11 residues long. With V trimmed by 3 bases and J by 11 bases, 2 bases remained unmatched. Each CDR3 protein gets one entry after TCRdb re-called the 5' RACE reads with MiXCR. The repertoire includes fewer than 50,000 distinct CDR3 sequences, 9.5% to 15% of them detected once, and approximately 23% sits in the top ten. The source is a man aged 18 to 30 who had mild COVID-19 (a few samples of this study predate the infection). Cell type and time point are not known. The rearrangement links TRBV12-3 or TRBV12-4 to TRBJ2-3, with TRBD1 identical over 7 bases. Material: PBMCs or a T cell subset sorted from them (not recorded which). In nucleotides, the CDR3 is TGTGCCAGCAGTTTGGGGACAGAGCAGTATTTT. It translates to CASSLGTEQYF.